The 5 T cell receptor beta chains in this list originate from one sample, sequenced in a study of blood T cell repertoires in COVID-19. Here immunoSEQ multiplex PCR was the method, and the copy in TCRdb shows in-frame clones only, minus some. Of 50,000 to 65,000 clones in the sample, approximately 86% were seen once. The specimen was peripheral blood. The receptor source for this set is a human donor in a cohort sampled during active COVID-19.

The genes are TRBV21-1 and TRBJ2-7; the table's TRBD1 call for D was not verified on the DNA. TRBV21-1 is annotated as a pseudogene. This CDR3 region has 14 residues. The CDR3 reads CASSQTYRGYEQYF. For the CDR3, the DNA is TGTGCCAGCAGCCAAACGTACAGGGGGTACGAGCAGTACTTC.

This clone was seen just once. V is TRBV6-5 and J is TRBJ2-3; D is possibly TRBD2 (5 bases). The CDR3 has 16 amino acids. The V gene lost 0 bases and the J gene lost 2 bases, with 12 bases spanning the gap. Germline V lookup: CDR1 MNHEY, CDR2 SVGAGI. CDR3 sequence reads: CASSYSGSLITDTQYF. The DNA for the CDR3 is TGTGCCAGCAGTTACTCTGGGAGCCTAATCACAGATACGCAGTATTTT.

The chain combines TRBV28 with TRBJ1-1; D not resolved. This CDR3 spans 15 amino acids. Germline V lookup: CDR1 MDHEN, CDR2 SYDVKM. V was trimmed by 2 bases and J by 1 base, leaving 11 bases between them. The CDR3 sequence is CASSLGSAGNTEAFF. CDR3 in DNA: TGTGCCAGCAGTTTAGGGTCCGCGGGGAACACTGAAGCTTTCTTT.

The chain combines TRBV7-2 with TRBJ2-1; 11 bases match TRBD2. The CDR3 sequence is 16 residues long. Germline V gene sequence: CDR1 SGHTA, CDR2 FQGNSA. The J segment lost 2 bases and the V segment lost 5 bases, leaving 5 bases of the junction unmatched. The CDR3 loop reads CASSLSGRGAYNEQFF. The CDR3 nucleotides are TGTGCCAGCAGCCTTAGCGGGAGGGGGGCCTACAATGAGCAGTTCTTC.

This clone was found a few times. CDR3 DNA: TGTGCCAGCAGTTTAGCCGGGACTGAGGGGACCGGGGAGCTGTTTTTT. It specifies CASSLAGTEGTGELFF. The chain links TRBV28 to TRBJ2-2, with D possibly being TRBD2 (6 bases). The CDR3 is 16 residues long. CDR1 is MDHEN and CDR2 is SYDVKM in the germline V gene. V gave up 2 bases and J gave up 5 bases, with 15 bases separating them.